A selection of T cell receptor beta chains follows, all from one sample in a study of T cells expressing NK-cell markers. TCRdb reworked the 5' RACE reads into one entry per CDR3 protein, no DNA. The sample holds 300,000 to 500,000 distinct CDR3 sequences. Sequences were obtained from blood T cells: a sorted CD56 or NKG2C T cell subset, CD4+ or CD8+ T cells, or bulk PBMC T cells (not recorded which). The source is a woman in her forties or fifties in good health. Each CDR3 is given with its conserved first and last residue.

J,V,CDR3
TRBJ2-3,TRBV20-1,CSARRTGLDTQYF
TRBJ1-1,TRBV20-1,CSATTGDANTEAFF
TRBJ2-2,TRBV5-6,CASRFDRDFLTGELFF
TRBJ2-2,TRBV27,CASSLGDRFANTGELFF
TRBJ2-3,TRBV12-3/TRBV12-4,CASSGTSGTGSTDTQYF
TRBJ2-3,TRBV5-1,CASSRGTTLDTDTQYF
TRBJ2-1,TRBV4-1,CASSQISRNEQFF
TRBJ2-3,TRBV29-1,CSVGVGAGTDTQYF
TRBJ2-5,TRBV2,CASSRLAGGPGKRAQYF
TRBJ2-1,TRBV20-1,CSARDLSYNEQFF
TRBJ1-1,TRBV6-5,CASSTPGTLGTEAFF
TRBJ2-1,TRBV24-1,CATSYGGGNEQFF
TRBJ2-1,TRBV20-1,CSVPVSYNEQFF
TRBJ1-1,TRBV12-3/TRBV12-4,CASSFDALAEAFF
TRBJ1-1,TRBV30,CAWARGTEAFF
TRBJ1-6,TRBV5-1,CASSPSGQLSSYNSPLHF
TRBJ2-7,TRBV5-1,CASSLGLRTNEQYF
TRBJ2-3,TRBV12-3/TRBV12-4,CAIRLAGANSTDTQYF
TRBJ1-1,TRBV7-8,CASSSDTGVFTEAFF
TRBJ2-2,TRBV11-3,CASSLNTQGELFF
TRBJ1-2,TRBV10-3,CAIRQGANYGYTF
TRBJ1-1,TRBV12-3/TRBV12-4,CASILTGANAEAFF
TRBJ2-3,TRBV5-5,CASSFGQRTDTQYF
TRBJ2-7,TRBV12-5,CASGSPYEQYF
TRBJ2-7,TRBV20-1,CSADKGQGFDEQYF
TRBJ2-1,TRBV20-1,CSAATGLRDNEQFF
TRBJ2-5,TRBV20-1,CSAGEGQETQYF
TRBJ2-1,TRBV29-1,CSGQGLAGDGSYNEQFF
TRBJ2-1,TRBV7-2,CASSYFRDPSSYNEQFF
TRBJ2-2,TRBV7-9,CASSQAGPDTGELFF
TRBJ2-5,TRBV7-8,CASSRATVQGRETQYF
TRBJ2-3,TRBV5-1,CASSLGDYRDTQYF
TRBJ2-2,TRBV5-1,CASSSTRLAGDFTGELFF
TRBJ2-5,TRBV4-1,CASSQPTSANQETQYF
TRBJ2-3,TRBV20-1,CSATVSGGPGDTQYF